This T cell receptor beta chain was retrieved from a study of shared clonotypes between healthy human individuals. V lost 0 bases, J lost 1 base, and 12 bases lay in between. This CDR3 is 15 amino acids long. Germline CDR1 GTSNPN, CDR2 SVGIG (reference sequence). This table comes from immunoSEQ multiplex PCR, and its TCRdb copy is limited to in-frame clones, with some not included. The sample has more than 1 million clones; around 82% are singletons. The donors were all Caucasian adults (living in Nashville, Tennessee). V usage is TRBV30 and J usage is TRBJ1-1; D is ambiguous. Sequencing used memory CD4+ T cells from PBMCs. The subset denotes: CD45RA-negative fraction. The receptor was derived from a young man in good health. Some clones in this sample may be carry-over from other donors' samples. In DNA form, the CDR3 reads TGTGCCTGGAGTGTATTGGCAGGAGAGAACACTGAAGCTTTCTTT. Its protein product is CAWSVLAGENTEAFF.